This note documents a single T cell receptor beta chain sequence. The repertoire was sequenced with immunoSEQ multiplex PCR; TCRdb's copy has only in-frame clones and lacks some. The sample holds 35,000 to 45,000 clones, almost 90% seen once. These data belong to a study of T cell changes during pregnancy in multiple sclerosis. CDR3 length: 13 amino acids. With V trimmed by 4 bases and J by 4 bases, 1 base remained unmatched. Germline V lookup: CDR1 GTSNPN, CDR2 SVGIG (reference sequence). The receptor was isolated from a female donor in good health, enrolled as a control in a pregnancy study. Sequences were derived from peripheral blood, sampled in the second trimester of pregnancy. The V call is TRBV30, the J call TRBJ1-3; 10 nucleotides line up with TRBD1. Here the CDR3 reads CAWKTGGGNTIYF. In nucleotides, the CDR3 is TGTGCCTGGAAGACAGGGGGCGGAAACACCATATATTTT.